This T cell receptor (beta chain) was documented in a study of blood T cell repertoires in COVID-19. On the study more broadly: Specimens from acute and convalescent COVID-19 originated in the United States, Italy and Spain. From T cells, B-cell-depleted T cells, or PBMCs came the material, which was cDNA or gDNA.

The CDR3 spans 16 residues. The V gene's germline CDR1 is SGHRS and CDR2 YFSETQ. The V and J ends lost 0 bases and 6 bases, in that order; junction bases with no gene match: 7. In the authors' methods: Amplifying reference gene primers gave estimates of nucleated cell counts. Generated by immunoSEQ multiplex PCR, the TCRdb table keeps only in-frame clones and is missing some. Clone size and the V and J calls come from that table; the DNA yielded D and trimming. The repertoire consists of about 78,000 clones, with about 88% occurring once and the leading ten covering around 2.7%. The receptor's source is an older man with active or convalescent COVID-19. Sequencing used peripheral blood. The J gene is TRBJ2-7, the V gene TRBV5-1, with 12 bases aligning to TRBD2. Here the CDR3 DNA reads TGCGCCAGCAGCTTGGTACTAGCGGGAGGTGGTGGCGAGCAGTACTTC. Translating it yields CASSLVLAGGGGEQYF. Full variable domain (missing parts from reference TRBV5-1 and TRBJ2-7): KAGVTQTPRYLIKTRGQQVTLSCSPISGHRSVSWYQQTPGQGLQFLFEYFSETQRNKGNFPGRFSGRQFSNSRSEMNVSTLELGDSALYLCASSLVLAGGGGEQYFGPGTRLTVT.